This T cell receptor (beta chain) was captured by sequencing in a study of blood T cell repertoires in COVID-19. Study as a whole: The United States, Italy and Spain supplied acute and convalescent COVID-19 samples. Sample material is recorded as cDNA or gDNA derived from T cells, B-cell-depleted T cells, or PBMCs.

Authors' processing steps: Amplification of reference gene primers provided the estimated nucleated cell counts. Sequencing was performed with immunoSEQ multiplex PCR; in TCRdb, only in-frame clones are kept and a portion is missing. The V and J calls and clone size are taken from that table; D and trimming were inferred from the DNA. The repertoire has under 150,000 clones, approximately 81% of them found once; the top ten carry more than 10%. In germline, CDR1 is MNHEY, CDR2 SVGAGI. This CDR3 region has 14 residues. V was cut by 5 bases and J by 0 bases, with 10 bases left in between. Source material: peripheral blood. The sequence was obtained from a human donor in a cohort sampled during active COVID-19. This chain links TRBV6-5 with TRBJ1-1, with no clear D. As DNA, the CDR3 is TGTGCCAGCAGTCGCCTGGCTGTGAACACTGAAGCTTTCTTT. Its translation: CASSRLAVNTEAFF.